The 10 T cell receptor beta chains below all came from one sample that was sequenced in a study of shared clonotypes between healthy human individuals. TCRdb's table, derived via immunoSEQ multiplex PCR, lists solely in-frame clones and lacks some. This sample has 450,000 to 500,000 clones; almost 80% occur once, and the top ten carry around 12%. Sequencing input: PBMCs. These receptors were collected from a woman in her thirties or forties in good health. Some clones in this sample may be carry-over from other donors' samples.

Worth noting for this clone: Other DNA sequences of this sample code for an identical CDR3. J is TRBJ2-1 and V is TRBV27, with TRBD2 as a possible D gene (5 bases). V dropped 3 bases and J dropped 0 bases, with 9 bases sitting between them. This CDR3 is built from 15 residues. CDR1 MNHEY and CDR2 SMNVEV come from the germline V gene (reference sequence). The CDR3 DNA follows: TGTGCCAGCAGTTTTAGGAGGAGCTCCTACAATGAGCAGTTCTTC. Translation: CASSFRRSSYNEQFF.

This rearrangement joins TRBV9 to TRBJ1-4, with TRBD1 matching over 8 bases. V lost 3 bases to trimming and J lost 0 bases; unmatched junction nucleotides: 10. CDR3 length: 18 residues. Per the germline V gene, CDR1 is SGDLS and CDR2 is YYNGEE. CDR3 sequence (DNA): TGTGCCAGCAGCGCAGACGACAGGGGAGGGACAACTAATGAAAAACTGTTTTTT. Its translation is CASSADDRGGTTNEKLFF.

This clone was seen only a few times. V is TRBV29-1 and J is TRBJ2-1, with D possibly TRBD2 on 6 matching bases. Deletions cut 1 base from V and 8 bases from J, with 9 bases between. Germline V lookup: CDR1 SQVTM, CDR2 ANQGSEA. The length of the CDR3 is 12 residues. CDR3 residues: CSVEGLVDEQFF. The DNA for the CDR3 is TGCAGCGTTGAAGGACTAGTTGATGAGCAGTTCTTC.

Details on this clone: The same CDR3 arises from other DNA sequences in this sample as well. The chain employs TRBV4-1 and TRBJ2-3; TRBD2 matches at 11 bases. This CDR3 has 14 amino acids. V lost 4 bases and J lost 4; bases outside the gene matches: 1. Germline V gene lookup returns CDR1 MGHRA and CDR2 YSYEKL. CDR3 loop: CASSLLAGADTQYF. The CDR3 nucleotides read TGCGCCAGCAGCCTACTAGCGGGAGCAGATACGCAGTATTTT.

The V call is TRBV2, the J call TRBJ2-5; no firm D call. This CDR3 has 12 residues. Trimming took off 7 bases at V and 3 bases at J, with 9 bases between the two ends. Germline V gives CDR1 SNHLY, CDR2 FYNNEI. CDR3 sequence: CASIGRKETQYF. The CDR3 nucleotides are TGTGCCAGCATCGGCAGAAAAGAGACCCAGTACTTC. Complete variable domain (other parts from reference TRBV2 and TRBJ2-5): EPEVTQTPSHQVTQMGQEVILRCVPISNHLYFYWYRQILGQKVEFLVSFYNNEISEKSEIFDDQFSVERPDGSNFTLKIRSTKLEDSAMYFCASIGRKETQYFGPGTRLLVL.

The sample holds a few counts of this clone. The genes are TRBV4-2 and TRBJ2-3; no firm D call. The CDR3 covers 13 residues. CDR1 LGHNA and CDR2 YNFKEQ come from the germline V gene. Trimming removed 4 bases at V and 2 bases at J, with 7 bases between. The CDR3 nucleotides are TGTGCCAGCAGCCGGGGAATCACAGATACGCAGTATTTT. As protein: CASSRGITDTQYF.

This clone was counted once. This CDR3 is CASSSGTQNTGELFF. CDR3 coding DNA: TGTGCCAGCAGCTCCGGGACTCAGAACACCGGGGAGCTGTTTTTT. This rearrangement joins TRBV6-5 to TRBJ2-2; possibly TRBD2 for D (6 bases). Germline V gene sequence: CDR1 MNHEY, CDR2 SVGAGI. CDR3 length: 15 residues. V was shortened by 6 bases and J by 1 base, with 12 bases between the two germline ends.

This clone was seen a single time. The J gene is TRBJ1-2, the V gene TRBV28, with D tentatively TRBD1 (5 bases). V was clipped by 8 bases and J by 5 bases, with 12 bases between them. The CDR3 is 12 amino acids. Germline values: CDR1 MDHEN, CDR2 SYDVKM. The CDR3 is CASRSGGYGYTF. Written as DNA, the CDR3 is TGTGCCAGCCGTAGCGGGGGATATGGCTACACCTTC.

Notes on this clone: Given a much more abundant clone one base away, this may be a read error. The chain carries TRBV9 and TRBJ1-2; D is unresolved. V shed 0 bases and J shed 1 base, with 1 base lying between them. The CDR3 runs to 12 residues. Germline CDR1 reads SGDLS; CDR2 reads YYNGEE. The CDR3: CASSVDNYGYTF. The CDR3, as DNA: TGTGCCAGCAGCGTAGATAACTATGGCTACACCTTC.

The table lists this clone with a few counts. The rearrangement links TRBV2 to TRBJ1-1; 8 bases are a match to TRBD1. This CDR3 is 14 amino acids long. Germline lookup yields CDR1 SNHLY and CDR2 FYNNEI. The V and J ends lost 5 bases and 3 bases, in that order; junction bases with no gene match: 5. The CDR3 DNA sequence: TGTGCCAGCAGTTATGGGACAGGCGACACTGAAGCTTTCTTT. Residues: CASSYGTGDTEAFF.